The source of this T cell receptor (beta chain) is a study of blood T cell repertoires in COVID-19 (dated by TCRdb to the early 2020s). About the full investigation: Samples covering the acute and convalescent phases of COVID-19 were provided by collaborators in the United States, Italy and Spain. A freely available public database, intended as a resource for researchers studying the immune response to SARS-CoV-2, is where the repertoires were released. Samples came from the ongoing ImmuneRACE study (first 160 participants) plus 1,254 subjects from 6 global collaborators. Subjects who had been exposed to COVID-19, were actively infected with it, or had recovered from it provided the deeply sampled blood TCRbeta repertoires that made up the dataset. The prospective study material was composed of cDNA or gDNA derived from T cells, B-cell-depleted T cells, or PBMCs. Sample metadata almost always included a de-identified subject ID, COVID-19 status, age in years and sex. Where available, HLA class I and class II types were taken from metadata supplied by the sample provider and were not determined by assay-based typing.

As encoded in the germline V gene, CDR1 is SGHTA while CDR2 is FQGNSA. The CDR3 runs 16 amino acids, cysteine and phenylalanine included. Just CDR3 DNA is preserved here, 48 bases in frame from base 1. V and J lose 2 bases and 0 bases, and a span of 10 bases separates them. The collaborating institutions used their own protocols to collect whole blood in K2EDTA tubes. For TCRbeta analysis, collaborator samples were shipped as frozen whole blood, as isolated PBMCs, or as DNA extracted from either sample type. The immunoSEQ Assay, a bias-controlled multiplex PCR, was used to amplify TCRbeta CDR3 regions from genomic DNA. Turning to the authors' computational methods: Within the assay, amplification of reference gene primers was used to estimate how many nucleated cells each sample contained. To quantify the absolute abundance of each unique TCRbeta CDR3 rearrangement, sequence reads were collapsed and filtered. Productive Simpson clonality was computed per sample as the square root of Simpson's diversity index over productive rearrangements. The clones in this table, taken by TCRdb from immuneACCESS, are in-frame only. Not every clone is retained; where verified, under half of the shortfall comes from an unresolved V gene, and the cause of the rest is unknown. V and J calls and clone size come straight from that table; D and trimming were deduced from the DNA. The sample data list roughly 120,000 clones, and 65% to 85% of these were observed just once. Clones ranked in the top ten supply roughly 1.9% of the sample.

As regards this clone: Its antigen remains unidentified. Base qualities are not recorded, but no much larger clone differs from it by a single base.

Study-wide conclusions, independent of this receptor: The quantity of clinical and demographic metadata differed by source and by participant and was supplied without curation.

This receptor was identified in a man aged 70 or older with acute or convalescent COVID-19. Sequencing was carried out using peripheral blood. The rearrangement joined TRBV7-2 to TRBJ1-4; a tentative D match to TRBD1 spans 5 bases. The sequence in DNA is TGTGCCAGCAGCTTAAGGTCCAGGGCAACTAATGAAAAACTGTTTTTT. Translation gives CASSLRSRATNEKLFF.